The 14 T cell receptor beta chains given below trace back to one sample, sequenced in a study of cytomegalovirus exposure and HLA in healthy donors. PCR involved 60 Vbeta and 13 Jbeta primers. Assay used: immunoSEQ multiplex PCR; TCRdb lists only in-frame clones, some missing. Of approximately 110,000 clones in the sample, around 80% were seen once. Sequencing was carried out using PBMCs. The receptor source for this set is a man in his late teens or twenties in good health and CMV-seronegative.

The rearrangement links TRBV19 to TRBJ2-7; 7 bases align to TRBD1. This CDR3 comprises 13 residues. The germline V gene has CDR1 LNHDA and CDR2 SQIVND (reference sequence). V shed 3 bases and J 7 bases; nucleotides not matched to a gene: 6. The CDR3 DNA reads TGTGCCAGTAGTATTAACAGGGGTGGGGAGCAGTACTTC. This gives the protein CASSINRGGEQYF.

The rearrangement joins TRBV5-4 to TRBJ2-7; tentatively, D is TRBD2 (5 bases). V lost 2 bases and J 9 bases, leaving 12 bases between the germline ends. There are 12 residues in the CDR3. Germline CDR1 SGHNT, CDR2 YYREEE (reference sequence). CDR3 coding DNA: TGTGCCAGCAGCTTATACGGGGAACGGCAGTACTTC. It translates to CASSLYGERQYF.

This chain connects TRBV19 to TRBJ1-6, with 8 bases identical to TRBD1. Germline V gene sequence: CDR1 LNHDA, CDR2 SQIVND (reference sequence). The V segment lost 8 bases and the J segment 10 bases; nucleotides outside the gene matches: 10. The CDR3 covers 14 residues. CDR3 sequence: CASGDRDRLSPLHF. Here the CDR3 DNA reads TGTGCCAGTGGCGACCGGGACAGGTTGTCACCCCTCCACTTT.

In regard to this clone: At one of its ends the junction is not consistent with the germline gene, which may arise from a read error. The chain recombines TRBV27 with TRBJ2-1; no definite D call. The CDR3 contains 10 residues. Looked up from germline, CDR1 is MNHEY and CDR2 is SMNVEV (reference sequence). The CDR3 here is CASSFAFPVF. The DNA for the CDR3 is TGTGCCAGCAGTTTTGCTTTTCCGGTCTTC.

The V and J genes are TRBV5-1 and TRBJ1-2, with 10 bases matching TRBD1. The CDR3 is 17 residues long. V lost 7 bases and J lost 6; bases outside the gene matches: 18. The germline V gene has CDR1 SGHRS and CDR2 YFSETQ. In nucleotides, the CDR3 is TGCGCCAGCCGATCCGGGACAGGGGCTTTCGTTGGAGATGGCTACACCTTC. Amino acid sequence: CASRSGTGAFVGDGYTF.

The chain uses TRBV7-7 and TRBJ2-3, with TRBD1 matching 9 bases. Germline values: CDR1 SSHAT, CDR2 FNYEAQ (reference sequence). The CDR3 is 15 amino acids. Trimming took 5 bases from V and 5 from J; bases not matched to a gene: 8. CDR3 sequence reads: CASSPGQGSEDTQYF. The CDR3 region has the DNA TGTGCCAGCAGCCCAGGACAGGGGAGTGAAGATACGCAGTATTTT.

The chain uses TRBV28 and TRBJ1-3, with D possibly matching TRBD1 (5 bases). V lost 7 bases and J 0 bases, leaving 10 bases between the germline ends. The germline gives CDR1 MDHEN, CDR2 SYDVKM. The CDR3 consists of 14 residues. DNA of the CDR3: TGTGCCAGCATCCCGGGGGGCTCTGGAAACACCATATATTTT. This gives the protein CASIPGGSGNTIYF.

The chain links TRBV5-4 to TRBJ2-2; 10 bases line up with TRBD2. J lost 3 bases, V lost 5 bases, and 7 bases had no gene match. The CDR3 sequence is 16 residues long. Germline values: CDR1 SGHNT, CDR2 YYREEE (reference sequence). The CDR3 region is CASRPRLAGHTGELFF. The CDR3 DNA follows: TGTGCCAGCAGACCACGACTAGCGGGTCACACCGGGGAGCTGTTTTTT.

The CDR3 DNA sequence: TGCGCCAGCAGCCAGGACAGGGGTTTGGGGTCTAGCACAGATACGCAGTATTTT. Protein product: CASSQDRGLGSSTDTQYF. This chain links TRBV4-3 with TRBJ2-3, with 9 bases aligning to TRBD1. The CDR3 contains 18 residues. Germline assignment: CDR1 LGHNA and CDR2 YSLEER. V shed 3 bases and J 0 bases; nucleotides not matched to a gene: 10.

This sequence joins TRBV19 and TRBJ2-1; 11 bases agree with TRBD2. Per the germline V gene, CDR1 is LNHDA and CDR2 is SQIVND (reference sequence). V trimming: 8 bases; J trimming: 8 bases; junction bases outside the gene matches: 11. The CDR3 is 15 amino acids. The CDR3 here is CASVIAGGPVYEQFF. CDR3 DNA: TGTGCCAGTGTTATAGCGGGAGGGCCGGTCTATGAGCAGTTCTTC.

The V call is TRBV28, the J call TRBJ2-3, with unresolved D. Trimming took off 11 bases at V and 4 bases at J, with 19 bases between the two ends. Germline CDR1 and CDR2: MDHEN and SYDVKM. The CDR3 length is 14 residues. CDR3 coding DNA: TGTGCCCCCGCCTCCGGGTACCGCCCAGATACGCAGTATTTT. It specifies CAPASGYRPDTQYF.

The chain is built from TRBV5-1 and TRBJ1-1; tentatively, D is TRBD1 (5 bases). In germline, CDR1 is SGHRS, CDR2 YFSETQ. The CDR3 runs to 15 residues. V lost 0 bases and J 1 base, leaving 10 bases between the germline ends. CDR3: CASSLAGGPNTEAFF. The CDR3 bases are TGCGCCAGCAGCTTGGCCGGGGGTCCGAACACTGAAGCTTTCTTT.

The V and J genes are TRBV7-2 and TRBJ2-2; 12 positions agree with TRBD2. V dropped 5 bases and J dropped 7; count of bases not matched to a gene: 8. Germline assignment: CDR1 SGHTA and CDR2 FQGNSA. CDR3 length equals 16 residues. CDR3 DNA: TGTGCCAGCAGCCGCGGACTAGCGGGAATGGGCGGGGAGCTGTTTTTT. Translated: CASSRGLAGMGGELFF. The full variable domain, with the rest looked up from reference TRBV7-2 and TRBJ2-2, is GAGVSQSPSNKVTEKGKDVELRCDPISGHTALYWYRQSLGQGLEFLIYFQGNSAPDKSGLPSDRFSAERTGGSVSTLTIQRTQQEDSAVYLCASSRGLAGMGGELFFGEGSRLTVL.

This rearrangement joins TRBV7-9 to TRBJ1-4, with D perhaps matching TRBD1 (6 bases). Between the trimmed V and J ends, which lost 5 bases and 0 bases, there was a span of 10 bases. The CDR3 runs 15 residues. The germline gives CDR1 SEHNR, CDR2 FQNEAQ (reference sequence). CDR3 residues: CASSPGQSTNEKLFF. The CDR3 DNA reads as TGTGCCAGCAGCCCAGGACAGTCAACTAATGAAAAACTGTTTTTT.